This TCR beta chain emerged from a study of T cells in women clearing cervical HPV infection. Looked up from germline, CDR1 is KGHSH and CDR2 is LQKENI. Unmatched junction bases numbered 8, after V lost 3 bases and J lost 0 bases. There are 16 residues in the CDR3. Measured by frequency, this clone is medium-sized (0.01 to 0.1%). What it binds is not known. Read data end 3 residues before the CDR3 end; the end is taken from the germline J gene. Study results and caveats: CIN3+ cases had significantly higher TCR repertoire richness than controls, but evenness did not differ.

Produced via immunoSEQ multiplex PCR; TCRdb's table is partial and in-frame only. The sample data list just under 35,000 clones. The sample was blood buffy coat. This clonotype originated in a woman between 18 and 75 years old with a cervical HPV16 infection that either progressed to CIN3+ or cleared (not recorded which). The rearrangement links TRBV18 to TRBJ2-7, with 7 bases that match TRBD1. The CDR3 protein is CASSPMTGSSSYEQYF. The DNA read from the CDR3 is TGTGCCAGCTCACCCATGACAGGGTCTAGCTCCTACGAG.